This T cell receptor beta chain was observed in a study of early T cells in non-severe SARS-CoV-2 infection. About the research overall: Sequenced bulk RNA came from whole blood that was unsorted, and chains were unpaired.

Individual cDNA molecules were tagged with unique molecular identifiers. MiXCR, applied by TCRdb to the 5' RACE reads, yields one record per CDR3 protein. The sample has some 91,000 distinct CDR3 sequences; 13% are singletons. Whole-study results and caveats: The VDJdb matching leaned toward anti-spike CD8 responses and overlooked private and CD4 specificities.

This clonotype was seen ten or more times. Its antigen remains unknown. The CDR3 is 16 amino acids. Germline CDR1 reads LGHDT; CDR2 reads YNNKEL (reference sequence). Germline trimming cut 1 base from V and 6 bases from J; bases unmatched to any gene: 8. This chain links TRBV3-1 with TRBJ1-5; 8 bases fit TRBD1. This sequence originates from an adult who was a healthcare worker with PCR-confirmed SARS-CoV-2 infection or an uninfected control (not recorded which). The sample comprised whole blood. This CDR3 reads CASSQGFGQGGQPQHF. The CDR3 DNA reads as TGTGCCAGCAGCCAAGGATTCGGACAGGGAGGTCAGCCCCAGCATTTT.